A selection of T cell receptor beta chains follows, all from one sample in a study of OX40 agonist ivuxolimab in advanced cancers. TCRdb keeps only in-frame clones here, not all; method: immunoSEQ multiplex PCR. Of around 62,000 clones listed, over 75% are singletons. The source was CD4+ or CD8+ T cells sorted from blood, collected in a trial of the OX40 agonist ivuxolimab. All receptors derive from an adult with an advanced solid tumor such as melanoma, head and neck, liver or kidney cancer. Both conserved end residues are part of each CDR3. The D gene is left open where the match is weak. Clone size appears in some rows only: once, few, many, or a class for an expanded clone.

d_call: NA
v_call: TRBV19
clone_size: few
j_call: TRBJ1-4
cdr3_nt: TGTGCCAGTAGTATAGGGACAGCCTTCCGCCACTCTAATGAAAAACTGTTTTTT
cdr3_aa: CASSIGTAFRHSNEKLFF

d_call: NA
v_call: TRBV7-2
clone_size: once
j_call: TRBJ1-1
cdr3_nt: TGTGCCAGCAGCCTGGGTGTTTACACTGAAGCTTTCTTT
cdr3_aa: CASSLGVYTEAFF

d_call: NA
v_call: TRBV7-6
clone_size: NA
j_call: TRBJ1-1
cdr3_nt: TGTGCCAGCAGCTTTGATGGGTTAGGAGCTTTCTTT
cdr3_aa: CASSFDGLGAFF

d_call: NA
v_call: TRBV5-3
clone_size: NA
j_call: TRBJ1-4
cdr3_nt: TGTGCCAGAAGCTTGGTGGGATTCCCTAATGAAAAACTGTTTTTT
cdr3_aa: CARSLVGFPNEKLFF

d_call: NA
v_call: TRBV5-4
clone_size: NA
j_call: TRBJ1-4
cdr3_nt: TGTGCCAGCAGCGCCCATTCGGGCCCCTCTGAAAAACTGTTTTTT
cdr3_aa: CASSAHSGPSEKLFF

d_call: TRBD1
v_call: TRBV19
clone_size: NA
j_call: TRBJ2-5
cdr3_nt: TGTGCCAGTAGTATTACAGGGGTCCCCCAAGAGACCCAGTACTTC
cdr3_aa: CASSITGVPQETQYF

d_call: NA
v_call: TRBV18
clone_size: NA
j_call: TRBJ1-1
cdr3_nt: TGTGCCAGCTCACCGGCAGGGGACACTGAAGCTTTCTTT
cdr3_aa: CASSPAGDTEAFF

d_call: NA
v_call: TRBV6-1
clone_size: NA
j_call: TRBJ2-7
cdr3_nt: TGTGCCAGCAGTGAAGGCTCCTACGAGCAGTACTTC
cdr3_aa: CASSEGSYEQYF

d_call: NA
v_call: TRBV27
clone_size: NA
j_call: TRBJ2-7
cdr3_nt: TGTGCCAGCAGTTTAAAAAGTTTCGGGGACACCTCCTACGAGCAGTACTTC
cdr3_aa: CASSLKSFGDTSYEQYF

d_call: NA
v_call: TRBV27
clone_size: few
j_call: TRBJ2-7
cdr3_nt: TGTGCCAGCAGTTTAAGCGAGCAGTACTTC
cdr3_aa: CASSLSEQYF

d_call: TRBD1
v_call: TRBV14
clone_size: few
j_call: TRBJ1-4
cdr3_nt: TGTGCCAGCAGCCAACCGGCAGGGGGTAATGAAAAACTGTTTTTT
cdr3_aa: CASSQPAGGNEKLFF

d_call: NA
v_call: TRBV6-1
clone_size: NA
j_call: TRBJ1-4
cdr3_nt: TGTGCCAGCAGTGAACCGGTAGGGAGGGAAAAACTGTTTTTT
cdr3_aa: CASSEPVGREKLFF

d_call: TRBD1
v_call: TRBV7-7
clone_size: NA
j_call: TRBJ1-6
cdr3_nt: TGTGCTAGCAGCTTAGGAGGGGGCACACCCCTCCACTTT
cdr3_aa: CASSLGGGTPLHF

d_call: NA
v_call: TRBV7-8
clone_size: once
j_call: TRBJ1-2
cdr3_nt: TGTGCCAGCAGCTTAAGGCAGGGTGCCTACACCTTC
cdr3_aa: CASSLRQGAYTF

d_call: TRBD2
v_call: TRBV5-1
clone_size: NA
j_call: TRBJ2-2
cdr3_nt: TGCGCCAGCAGCTTTAGCGGGGGGAACACCGGGGAGCTGTTTTTT
cdr3_aa: CASSFSGGNTGELFF

d_call: NA
v_call: TRBV7-2
clone_size: NA
j_call: TRBJ1-1
cdr3_nt: TGTGCCAGCAGCTTCAGGGGCGGGGACACTGAAGCTTTCTTT
cdr3_aa: CASSFRGGDTEAFF

d_call: NA
v_call: TRBV18
clone_size: NA
j_call: TRBJ1-1
cdr3_nt: TGTGCCAGCTCACCCGGGGAGTACACTGAAGCTTTCTTT
cdr3_aa: CASSPGEYTEAFF

d_call: TRBD1
v_call: TRBV10-3
clone_size: NA
j_call: TRBJ1-6
cdr3_nt: TGTGCCATCAGGATAGACAGGGATTCACCCCTCCACTTT
cdr3_aa: CAIRIDRDSPLHF

d_call: NA
v_call: TRBV9
clone_size: NA
j_call: TRBJ2-2
cdr3_nt: TGTGCCAGCAGCGTACGCTTGAACACCGGGGAGCTGTTTTTT
cdr3_aa: CASSVRLNTGELFF

d_call: TRBD2
v_call: TRBV9
clone_size: NA
j_call: TRBJ2-1
cdr3_nt: TGTGCCAGCAGCCCACGAACTAGCGGTAATGAGCAGTTCTTC
cdr3_aa: CASSPRTSGNEQFF

d_call: NA
v_call: TRBV18
clone_size: NA
j_call: TRBJ2-7
cdr3_nt: TGTGCCAGCTCGGGGGAGGACAGATACTACGAGCAGTACTTC
cdr3_aa: CASSGEDRYYEQYF

d_call: NA
v_call: TRBV11-2
clone_size: NA
j_call: TRBJ2-5
cdr3_nt: TGTGCCAGCAGCTCCGACCGATATAGGTCCCAGTACTTC
cdr3_aa: CASSSDRYRSQYF

d_call: NA
v_call: TRBV6-5
clone_size: few
j_call: TRBJ2-6
cdr3_nt: TGTGCCAGCAGTTGGGTCGACTCTGGGGCCAACGTCCTGACTTTC
cdr3_aa: CASSWVDSGANVLTF

d_call: TRBD1
v_call: TRBV10-3
clone_size: NA
j_call: TRBJ1-1
cdr3_nt: TGTGCCATCAGTGAGTCGGACAGGGAAGCTTTCTTT
cdr3_aa: CAISESDREAFF

d_call: TRBD2
v_call: TRBV18
clone_size: NA
j_call: TRBJ2-3
cdr3_nt: TGTGCCAGCTCGCCTCTAGCGGGGGGGCCGGATACGCAGTATTTT
cdr3_aa: CASSPLAGGPDTQYF